This T cell receptor (beta chain) was profiled in a study of early T cells in non-severe SARS-CoV-2 infection. Study-wide results and limits: VDJdb matching, biased toward anti-spike CD8 responses, missed private and CD4 specificities.

Of note for this clonotype: Its antigen is not known.

V shed 5 bases and J 2 bases; nucleotides not matched to a gene: 11. The CDR3 has 16 amino acids. Germline V lookup: CDR1 DFQATT, CDR2 SNEGSKA (reference sequence). Researchers tagged individual cDNA molecules with unique molecular identifiers. Each CDR3 protein is one row after TCRdb ran MiXCR on the 5' RACE reads. The sample carries tens of thousands of distinct CDR3 sequences, about 16% recorded once. The material sequenced was whole blood, taken at baseline. The receptor's source is an adult who was a healthcare worker with PCR-confirmed SARS-CoV-2 infection or an uninfected control (not recorded which). V and J are TRBV20-1 and TRBJ2-3; TRBD2 aligns across 9 bases. The CDR3 DNA reads TGCAGTGCTGGAACACGACTAGCGGACCCCACAGATACGCAGTATTTT. Its protein is CSAGTRLADPTDTQYF.